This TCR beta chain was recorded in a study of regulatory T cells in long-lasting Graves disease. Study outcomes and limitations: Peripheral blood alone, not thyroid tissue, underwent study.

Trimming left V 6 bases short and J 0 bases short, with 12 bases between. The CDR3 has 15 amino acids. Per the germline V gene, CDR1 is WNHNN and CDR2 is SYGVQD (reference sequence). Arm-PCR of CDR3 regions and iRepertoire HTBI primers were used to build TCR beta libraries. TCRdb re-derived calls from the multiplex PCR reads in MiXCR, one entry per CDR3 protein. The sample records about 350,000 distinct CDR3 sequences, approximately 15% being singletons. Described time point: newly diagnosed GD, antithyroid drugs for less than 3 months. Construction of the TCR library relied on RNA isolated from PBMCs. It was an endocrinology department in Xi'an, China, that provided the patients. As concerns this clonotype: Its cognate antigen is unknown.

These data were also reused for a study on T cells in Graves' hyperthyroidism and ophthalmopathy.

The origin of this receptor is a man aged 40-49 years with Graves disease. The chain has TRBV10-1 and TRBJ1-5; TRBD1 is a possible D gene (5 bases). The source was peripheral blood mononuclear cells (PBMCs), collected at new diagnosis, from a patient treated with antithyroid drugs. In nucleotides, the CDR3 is TGCGCCAGCAGCGGGGACGGTTATAGCAATCAGCCCCAGCATTTT. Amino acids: CASSGDGYSNQPQHF.